The 8 T cell receptor beta chains below come from one sample, sequenced in a study of blood T cells in healthy people across ages. It was with a sample-barcoded 5' primer and a J-beta primer mix that a second PCR of about 7 to 12 cycles was run. TCRdb re-analysed the 5' RACE reads in MiXCR, keeping a single row per CDR3 protein. The sample holds 800,000 to 950,000 distinct CDR3 sequences; 29% are singletons and the top ten take approximately 10%. These data were likewise used in another study, on T cells of mothers and their children.

Sequencing input: blood. The receptors derive from a woman aged 40 to 50 in good health.

This clonotype was seen repeatedly, ten times or more. The V gene is TRBV9, the J gene TRBJ2-3; the D is unclear. The CDR3 totals 14 residues. Trimming stripped 0 bases from V and 2 bases from J, with 7 bases between. From germline, CDR1 is SGDLS and CDR2 YYNGEE. The CDR3 is CASSVEVYTDTQYF. CDR3 DNA sequence: TGTGCCAGCAGCGTAGAGGTATACACAGATACGCAGTATTTT.

This clonotype has only a few counts. The rearrangement joins TRBV5-6 to TRBJ2-5; a possible D gene is TRBD1 (7 bases). This CDR3 spans 15 amino acids. Germline lookup yields CDR1 SGHDT and CDR2 YYEEEE. The V end lost 3 bases, the J end lost 7 bases, and 19 bases lay between the germline ends. Here the CDR3 reads CASSSDRDWPGTQYF. For the CDR3, the DNA is TGTGCCAGCAGCTCCGACAGGGACTGGCCCGGGACCCAGTACTTC.

The CDR3 loop reads CASSLGGRDTQYF. The CDR3 bases are TGTGCCAGCAGCTTGGGGGGCAGAGATACGCAGTATTTT. The rearrangement joins TRBV5-6 to TRBJ2-3; D might be TRBD1 (5 bases). There are 13 residues in the CDR3. V was clipped by 0 bases and J by 5 bases, with 7 bases between them. The V gene's germline CDR1 is SGHDT and CDR2 YYEEEE.

This clonotype has ten or more counts. The chain is built from TRBV10-3 and TRBJ2-2; D remains unclear. This CDR3 region has 13 residues. The V and J ends lost 7 bases and 3 bases respectively, with 9 bases between them. Germline V gene sequence: CDR1 ENHRY, CDR2 SYGVKD. The CDR3: CAIKGYDTGELFF. CDR3 nucleotides: TGTGCCATCAAAGGGTATGACACCGGGGAGCTGTTTTTT.

Many counts were recorded for this clonotype. V is TRBV6-5 and J is TRBJ1-2; 7 bases map to TRBD1. Germline V lookup: CDR1 MNHEY, CDR2 SVGAGI. The junction had 6 bases not matched to a gene; V was cut back by 3 bases and J by 5 bases. The CDR3 contains 14 residues. Here the CDR3 reads CASSYGGGEYGYTF. DNA for the CDR3: TGTGCCAGCAGTTATGGAGGGGGCGAGTATGGCTACACCTTC.

The V and J genes are TRBV7-2 and TRBJ2-1; D not resolved. Per the germline V gene, CDR1 is SGHTA and CDR2 is FQGNSA. The CDR3 has 16 residues. Deletions cut 4 bases from V and 1 base from J, with 14 bases between. CDR3 loop: CASSSGLSRSYNEQFF. DNA for the CDR3: TGTGCCAGCAGCTCGGGCCTCTCCCGTTCCTACAATGAGCAGTTCTTC.

V usage is TRBV14 and J usage is TRBJ2-5; D unresolved. This CDR3 has 16 residues. CDR1 and CDR2 from the germline V gene are SGHDN and FVKESK. Trimming cost V 0 bases and J 5 bases, with 16 bases left between them. The CDR3 bases are TGTGCCAGCAGCCAAGATCGGCTTACCCAAGGGGAGACCCAGTACTTC. Its protein is CASSQDRLTQGETQYF. Full variable domain (missing parts from reference TRBV14 and TRBJ2-5): EAGVTQFPSHSVIEKGQTVTLRCDPISGHDNLYWYRRVMGKEIKFLLHFVKESKQDESGMPNNRFLAERTGGTYSTLKVQPAELEDSGVYFCASSQDRLTQGETQYFGPGTRLLVL.

Of note for this clonotype: A read error may produce the germline difference seen at one junction end. The genes are TRBV27 and TRBJ2-3; D not resolved. Germline-derived CDR1 and CDR2 are MNHEY and SMNVEV (reference sequence). This CDR3 contains 13 residues. CDR3 sequence (DNA): TGTGCCGGCAGTTTCCCCGGGTATGGTACGCAGTATTTT. Amino acid sequence: CAGSFPGYGTQYF.